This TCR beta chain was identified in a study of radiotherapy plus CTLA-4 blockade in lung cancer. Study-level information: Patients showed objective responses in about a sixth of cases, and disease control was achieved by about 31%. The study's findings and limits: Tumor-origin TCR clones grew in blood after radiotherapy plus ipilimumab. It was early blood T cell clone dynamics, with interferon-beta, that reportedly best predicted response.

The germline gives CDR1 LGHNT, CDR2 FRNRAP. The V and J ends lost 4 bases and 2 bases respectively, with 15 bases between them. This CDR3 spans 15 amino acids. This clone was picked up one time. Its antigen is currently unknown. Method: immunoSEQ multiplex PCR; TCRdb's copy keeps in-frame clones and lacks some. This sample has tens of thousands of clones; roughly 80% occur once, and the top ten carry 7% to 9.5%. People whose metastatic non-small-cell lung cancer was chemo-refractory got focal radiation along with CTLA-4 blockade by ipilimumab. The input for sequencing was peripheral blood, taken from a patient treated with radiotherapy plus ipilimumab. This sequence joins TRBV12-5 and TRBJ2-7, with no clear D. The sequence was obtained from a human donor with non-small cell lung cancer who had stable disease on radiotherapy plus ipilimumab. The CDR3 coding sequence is TGTGCTAGTGGTTACTGGGCGACACCGACCTACGAGCAGTACTTC. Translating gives CASGYWATPTYEQYF.